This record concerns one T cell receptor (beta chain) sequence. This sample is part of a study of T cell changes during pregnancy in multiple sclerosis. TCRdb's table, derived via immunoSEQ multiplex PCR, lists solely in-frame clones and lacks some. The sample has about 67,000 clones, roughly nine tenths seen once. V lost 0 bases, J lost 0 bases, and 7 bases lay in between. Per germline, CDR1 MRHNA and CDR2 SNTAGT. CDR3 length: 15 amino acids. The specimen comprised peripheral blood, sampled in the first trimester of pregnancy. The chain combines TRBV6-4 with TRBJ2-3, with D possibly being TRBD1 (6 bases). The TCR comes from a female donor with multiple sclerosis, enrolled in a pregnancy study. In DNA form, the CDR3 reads TGTGCCAGCAGTGACTCAAGGGGGAGCACAGATACGCAGTATTTT. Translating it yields CASSDSRGSTDTQYF.